Presented here are 29 T cell receptor beta chains from one specimen sequenced in a study of blood T cells in healthy people across ages. Sample-barcoded 5' priming and a J-beta primer mix drove a second PCR of roughly 6 to 12 cycles. TCRdb ran MiXCR on the 5' RACE reads and lists one entry per CDR3 protein. The sample shows some 1.6 million distinct CDR3 sequences, almost 35% of them seen only once. Material for sequencing was blood. These receptors were taken from a woman aged 25 to 39 in good health.

This clonotype was observed a handful of times. This chain links TRBV2 with TRBJ2-3; 12 nucleotides match TRBD2. This CDR3 has 15 amino acids. The V gene end was trimmed by 9 bases and the J gene end by 2 bases; junction bases not matched to a gene: 6. Per the germline V gene, CDR1 is SNHLY and CDR2 is FYNNEI. The CDR3 DNA follows: TGTGCCAGAAGCGGACTAGCGGGGATCACAGATACGCAGTATTTT. Translated, it gives CARSGLAGITDTQYF.

This clonotype occurred a few times. The chain is built from TRBV20-1 and TRBJ2-5; D uncertain. The germline V gene has CDR1 DFQATT and CDR2 SNEGSKA (reference sequence). CDR3 length equals 14 residues. V was trimmed by 1 base and J by 1 base, leaving 10 bases between them. The CDR3 region is CSARALGFQETQYF. The CDR3 nucleotides are TGCAGTGCTAGAGCCCTTGGGTTCCAAGAGACCCAGTACTTC.

This clonotype was seen only a few times. V gene TRBV20-1 combines with J gene TRBJ2-5, with 9 bases lining up with TRBD2. V lost 4 bases and J lost 4; bases outside the gene matches: 10. Germline values: CDR1 DFQATT, CDR2 SNEGSKA (reference sequence). CDR3 size: 15 residues. CDR3 sequence: CSAKAERGAGETQYF. The CDR3 DNA is TGCAGTGCTAAGGCAGAGCGGGGGGCAGGAGAGACCCAGTACTTC.

This clonotype was counted only a few times. The CDR3 DNA is TGTGCCAGCAGAGGCCTCCAGGGAGGAGGGGGCTCCTACGAGCAGTACTTC. Amino acids: CASRGLQGGGGSYEQYF. The V gene is TRBV25-1, the J gene TRBJ2-7; the D call may be TRBD1 or TRBD2 (6 bases each). The V gene's germline CDR1 is MGHDK and CDR2 SYGVNS. CDR3 length: 17 residues. The V end was cut by 6 bases, the J end by 0 bases, with 21 bases between.

This clonotype has more than one count but fewer than ten. The chain uses TRBV12-3 or TRBV12-4 and TRBJ2-1; no clear D gene. The ends were cut back, 3 bases at V and 4 bases at J, with 7 bases in the middle. This CDR3 has 13 residues. DNA of the CDR3: TGTGCCAGCAGTTTCCAGTTTTACAATGAGCAGTTCTTC. It codes for CASSFQFYNEQFF.

The chain combines TRBV7-8 with TRBJ2-4; TRBD2 might be the D (5 bases). The end of the DNA fits TRBJ2-7 better, so the J call may be wrong. The germline V gene has CDR1 SGHVS and CDR2 FQNEAQ. CDR3 length: 16 amino acids. The chain's CDR3 is CASSLGSGNHPSEQYF. DNA of the CDR3: TGTGCCAGCAGCTTGGGGTCGGGAAATCATCCCTCCGAGCAGTACTTC.

This clonotype was detected ten times or more. This chain joins TRBV4-1 and TRBJ2-6; D possibly corresponds to TRBD1 (5 bases). The CDR3 totals 14 residues. CDR1 and CDR2 from the germline V gene are MGHRA and YSYEKL. V shed 7 bases and J shed 4 bases, with 11 bases lying between them. CDR3 sequence: CASKPGLGANVLTF. The CDR3 nucleotides read TGCGCCAGCAAACCAGGGCTAGGGGCCAACGTCCTGACTTTC.

This clonotype was detected only a few times. The gene calls are TRBV4-1 and TRBJ1-1; perhaps TRBD1 as D (5 bases). This CDR3 has 15 amino acids. Trimming cost V 1 base and J 2 bases, with 11 bases left between them. Germline V gives CDR1 MGHRA, CDR2 YSYEKL. CDR3: CASSQVLGGNTEAFF. In DNA, the CDR3 is TGCGCCAGCAGCCAAGTCTTGGGGGGTAACACTGAAGCTTTCTTT.

This clonotype has just a few counts. The chain links TRBV12-3 or TRBV12-4 to TRBJ1-4; TRBD1 might be the D (6 bases). The CDR3 totals 14 residues. Trimming shortened V by 3 bases and J by 6 bases, and 11 bases separated the two germline ends. CDR3 sequence reads: CASSLEQGDEKLFF. In nucleotides, the CDR3 is TGTGCCAGCAGTTTGGAACAGGGCGATGAAAAACTGTTTTTT.

This chain uses TRBV20-1 with TRBJ2-5; D is perhaps TRBD2 (6 bases). Trimming removed 3 bases from V and 5 bases from J, with 13 bases in between. This CDR3 is built from 13 residues. From germline, CDR1 is DFQATT and CDR2 SNEGSKA (reference sequence). The CDR3 DNA sequence: TGCAGTGCTAGGTTGGGTCTAGCGGAGACCCAGTACTTC. It yields the protein CSARLGLAETQYF.

The table lists this clonotype with many counts. The chain recombines TRBV4-2 with TRBJ2-5; 7 bases match TRBD2. The germline V gene encodes CDR1 LGHNA and CDR2 YNFKEQ. The CDR3 length is 15 residues. V trimming: 3 bases; J trimming: 7 bases; junction bases outside the gene matches: 11. In DNA form, the CDR3 reads TGTGCCAGCAGCCAGGATTCCGGGACTACACGGACCCAGTACTTC. Translated, it gives CASSQDSGTTRTQYF.

This clonotype was picked up a small number of times. V gene TRBV6-1 combines with J gene TRBJ2-7, with D tentatively TRBD1 (6 bases). The CDR3 has 14 amino acids. CDR1 and CDR2 from the germline V gene are MNHNS and SASEGT. Trimming removed 1 base from V and 2 bases from J, with 9 bases in between. The CDR3 DNA follows: TGTGCCAGCAGTGAAGGGGACACAGCCTACGAGCAGTACTTC. This translates into CASSEGDTAYEQYF.

The CDR3 DNA sequence: TGTGCCAGCATGACAGGGGGTGAGACCCAGTACTTC. Amino acids: CASMTGGETQYF. The chain carries TRBV27 and TRBJ2-5; TRBD1 matches 9 bases. Germline CDR1 MNHEY, CDR2 SMNVEV (reference sequence). The CDR3 sequence is 12 residues long. Unmatched junction bases numbered 2, after V lost 7 bases and J lost 5 bases.

With respect to this clonotype: One end of the junction varies from germline; a read error may be responsible. The V gene is TRBV7-6, the J gene TRBJ1-2; 7 positions match TRBD1. Germline CDR1 and CDR2: SGHVS and FNYEAQ. The CDR3 is 15 residues long. The CDR3 bases are TGTGCCTGCAGCTCCAGGGGGGGCTTAGACTATGGCTACACCTTC. Protein sequence: CACSSRGGLDYGYTF.

V gene TRBV12-3 or TRBV12-4 combines with J gene TRBJ2-7, with D perhaps TRBD1 or TRBD2 (5 bases each). Trimming pared 7 bases from V and 3 bases from J, leaving 13 bases between. The CDR3 is made up of 13 amino acids. Here the CDR3 reads CASTRDQDYEQYF. CDR3 nucleotides: TGTGCCAGCACGAGGGACCAAGACTACGAGCAGTACTTC.

J is TRBJ2-1 and V is TRBV3-1; 12 nucleotides agree with TRBD2. The CDR3 has 18 amino acids. Germline V gives CDR1 LGHDT, CDR2 YNNKEL (reference sequence). The V and J ends lost 0 bases and 9 bases, in that order; junction bases with no gene match: 12. The DNA for the CDR3 is TGTGCCAGCAGCCAAGAGAGCGGACTAGCGGGATTATCCGGTGAGCAGTTCTTC. Translating gives CASSQESGLAGLSGEQFF.

This chain connects TRBV9 to TRBJ2-6; maybe TRBD2 (6 bases). V shed 2 bases and J shed 3 bases, with 9 bases lying between them. Germline CDR1 reads SGDLS; CDR2 reads YYNGEE. The CDR3 has 15 residues. The CDR3 sequence: CASSVLGSGANVLTF. CDR3 DNA: TGTGCCAGCAGCGTCCTCGGGAGTGGGGCCAACGTCCTGACTTTC.

There are a few counts of this clonotype. V is TRBV20-1 and J is TRBJ2-7; unclear D gene. CDR1 and CDR2 (germline): DFQATT, SNEGSKA (reference sequence). The CDR3 covers 13 residues. Trimming removed 5 bases from V and 0 bases from J, with 11 bases in between. DNA for the CDR3: TGCAGTGCTTGTGGGTCCGTCTCCTACGAGCAGTACTTC. Its protein product is CSACGSVSYEQYF.

The J gene is TRBJ1-1, the V gene TRBV7-9; D may be TRBD1 (5 bases). CDR1 SEHNR and CDR2 FQNEAQ come from the germline V gene (reference sequence). CDR3 length: 12 amino acids. V lost 1 base and J 7 bases, leaving 7 bases between the germline ends. CDR3 coding DNA: TGTGCCAGCAGCTTAGGCGACAGTGAAGCTTTCTTT. It encodes CASSLGDSEAFF.

V gene TRBV28 combines with J gene TRBJ1-5; D gene unclear. The CDR3 has 10 amino acids. Germline V gene lookup returns CDR1 MDHEN and CDR2 SYDVKM. V lost 10 bases and J 4 bases, leaving 5 bases between the germline ends. This CDR3 is CANRNQPQHF. The CDR3 DNA follows: TGTGCCAATAGGAATCAGCCCCAGCATTTT. Full variable domain (outside the CDR3, taken from reference TRBV28 and TRBJ1-5): DVKVTQSSRYLVKRTGEKVFLECVQDMDHENMFWYRQDPGLGLRLIYFSYDVKMKEKGDIPEGYSVSREKKERFSLILESASTNQTSMYLCANRNQPQHFGDGTRLSIL.

This clonotype has only a few counts. V and J are TRBV5-1 and TRBJ2-1; a possible D gene is TRBD2 (5 bases). The ends were cut back, 1 base at V and 10 bases at J, with 18 bases in the middle. The CDR3 covers 15 residues. Looked up from germline, CDR1 is SGHRS and CDR2 is YFSETQ. As DNA, the CDR3 is TGCGCCAGCAGCTTGAGCCGGGAAAGTTTCGGGGAGCAGTTCTTC. Translation: CASSLSRESFGEQFF.

This chain uses TRBV5-4 with TRBJ1-2; no firm D call. The CDR3 covers 13 residues. The germline gives CDR1 SGHNT, CDR2 YYREEE (reference sequence). Trimming stripped 0 bases from V and 4 bases from J, with 7 bases between. The CDR3 protein is CASSLAGFYGYTF. The CDR3 region has the DNA TGTGCCAGCAGCTTGGCCGGTTTCTATGGCTACACCTTC.

The J gene is TRBJ2-1, the V gene TRBV20-1; tentatively, D is TRBD2 (5 bases). Looked up from germline, CDR1 is DFQATT and CDR2 is SNEGSKA (reference sequence). CDR3 length equals 14 residues. V lost 3 bases and J 6 bases, leaving 15 bases between the germline ends. CDR3 in DNA: TGCAGTGCTAGTCAGGTGGGAGTAGGCAATGAGCAGTTCTTC. Its protein product is CSASQVGVGNEQFF.

The rearrangement joins TRBV19 to TRBJ1-2; TRBD1 might be the D (5 bases). From germline, CDR1 is LNHDA and CDR2 SQIVND (reference sequence). With 3 bases removed from V and 4 bases from J, the gap between germline ends came to 12 bases. The CDR3 runs 14 residues. The CDR3 is CASSISGRTYGYTF. CDR3 sequence (DNA): TGTGCCAGTAGTATCTCAGGGAGGACCTATGGCTACACCTTC.

The rearrangement links TRBV11-2 to TRBJ2-7; 8 bases fit TRBD2. Unmatched junction bases numbered 8, after V lost 0 bases and J lost 4 bases. The CDR3 is 16 residues long. Per germline, CDR1 SGHAT and CDR2 FQNNGV. CDR3: CASSLDPRAGAYEQYF. CDR3 nucleotide sequence: TGTGCCAGCAGCTTAGATCCTCGAGCGGGGGCTTACGAGCAGTACTTC.

The chain joins TRBV12-3 or TRBV12-4 to TRBJ1-2, with D hard to call. The V end lost 6 bases, the J end lost 8 bases, and 19 bases lay between the germline ends. The CDR3 loop spans 14 amino acids. Here the CDR3 DNA reads TGTGCCAGCAGCCTCAACTTCAGGATGGGCGGCTACACCTTC. Its translation is CASSLNFRMGGYTF.

This clonotype was counted many times. The genes are TRBV10-3 and TRBJ2-5; no clear D gene. This CDR3 spans 11 amino acids. Trimming left V 3 bases short and J 2 bases short, with 1 base between. Germline CDR1 and CDR2: ENHRY and SYGVKD. CDR3 DNA sequence: TGTGCCATCAGTGAACAAGAGACCCAGTACTTC. Translation gives CAISEQETQYF.

The sample holds many counts of this clonotype. V is TRBV3-1 and J is TRBJ2-7; D possibly corresponds to TRBD2 (6 bases). Germline loops: CDR1 LGHDT, CDR2 YNNKEL (reference sequence). The germline V and J ends were trimmed by 0 bases and 3 bases, with 12 bases remaining between them. CDR3 length: 15 residues. CDR3 residues: CASSQDRTGVYEQYF. CDR3 DNA sequence: TGTGCCAGCAGCCAAGATAGGACGGGAGTCTACGAGCAGTACTTC.

This clonotype was counted between two and nine times. V is TRBV5-5 and J is TRBJ2-7; 8 bases agree with TRBD2. Germline V lookup: CDR1 SGHKS, CDR2 YYEKEE (reference sequence). The CDR3 length is 14 residues. The J segment lost 3 bases and the V segment lost 9 bases, leaving 11 bases of the junction unmatched. The CDR3 spells CATGGAGDRYEQYF. CDR3 DNA: TGTGCCACCGGGGGGGCAGGGGACCGCTACGAGCAGTACTTC. The variable domain in full, completed from reference TRBV5-5 and TRBJ2-7, reads DAGVTQSPTHLIKTRGQQVTLRCSPISGHKSVSWYQQVLGQGPQFIFQYYEKEERGRGNFPDRFSARQFPNYSSELNVNALLLGDSALYLCATGGAGDRYEQYFGPGTRLTVT.